This T cell receptor beta chain was retrieved from a study of blood T cell repertoires in COVID-19. The overall study: The cDNA or gDNA used as material had been derived from T cells, B-cell-depleted T cells, or PBMCs.

This CDR3 spans 15 amino acids. CDR1 and CDR2 (germline): MDHEN, SYDVKM. The V and J ends lost 11 bases and 1 base, in that order; junction bases with no gene match: 13. The study drew participants aged about 18 to 95 years from fewer than 30 US areas. Resolution of symptoms, clearance, or two negative PCRs was present in recovered Cohort 3 donors. Authors' processing steps: Amplification of reference gene primers was used by the study to estimate nucleated cell counts. The table came from immunoSEQ multiplex PCR; TCRdb's copy has only in-frame clones and leaves some out. D and trimming were read from the DNA, whereas the V and J calls and clone size are those reported in that table. This table has almost 250,000 clones, approximately 90% appearing once.

This TCR came from a woman aged 30 to 39 who had recovered from COVID-19. Sequenced material: PBMCs or T cells enriched from blood (not recorded which). The chain is built from TRBV28 and TRBJ1-1; TRBD1 matches at 7 bases. In nucleotides, the CDR3 is TGTGCCGCGAGGGGTTGGAGGGGGCAGAACACTGAAGCTTTCTTT. It translates to CAARGWRGQNTEAFF.